These T cell receptor beta chains were read from a single sample in a study of blood T cell repertoires in COVID-19. Only in-frame clones appear in the TCRdb table, and some are missing; sequencing was by immunoSEQ multiplex PCR. Of about 48,000 clones in the sample, 86% were seen once. What was sequenced was PBMCs or T cells enriched from blood (not recorded which). The origin of the receptors is a woman aged 45-59 years who had recovered from COVID-19. The CDR3 runs from the conserved cysteine through the conserved F or W. The size entry is marked missing in some rows and otherwise reads once, few, many or a size class.

v_call clone_size cdr3_aa
TRBV7-8 few CASSPTGYGYTF
TRBV5-1 once CASSLEGLAGYNEQFF
TRBV9 . CASSASVPDTQYF
TRBV28 . CASTPGWVRNQPQHF
TRBV5-1 . CASSAQGQTYEQYF
TRBV7-9 . CASTTRATDTQYF
TRBV27 . CASRPTDNSPLHF
TRBV30 . CAWTPGEGTPLHF
TRBV29-1 . CSVGGLAAYNEQFF
TRBV5-4 few CASSNRGGVTEAFF
TRBV15 . CATSRGSSGNTIYF
TRBV9 . CASSVGNGSPYEQYF
TRBV9 . CASSVDLGTGYGYTF
TRBV15 once CATSRATQEAFF
TRBV19 . CASSLLSRGGGSEARNYGYTF
TRBV19 . CASSKSDRAYGYTF